The 21 T cell receptor beta chains reported below all come from one sample, sequenced in a study of Graves' ophthalmopathy and Graves' hyperthyroidism (dated by TCRdb to between 2018 and 2020). This sample was sequenced with an Illumina HiSeq 2000. For repertoire sequencing, TCR beta CDR3 regions were amplified from RNA transcripts. The first round of RT-PCR was done with HTBI primers and the Qiagen OneStep RT-PCR kit, and was followed by a second round of multiplex PCR, then size selection and purification. TCRdb applied fastp at Q25 and MiXCR to the public reads, then kept only in-frame beta chains. All rows with the same CDR3 protein become a single entry with the most common DNA and genes. The sample profile shows approximately 500,000 distinct CDR3 sequences; approximately 15% of them were found once. Together, the top ten hold roughly 9.8% of the sample. Sequences were obtained from blood. The receptors were sampled from a woman in her 30s with Graves' ophthalmopathy. Donor details come from another sample of the same person, matched by shared clones.

The V call is TRBV6-5, the J call TRBJ2-2; the D gene is possibly TRBD1 (5 bases). The V gene's germline CDR1 is MNHEY and CDR2 SVGAGI. There are 14 residues in the CDR3. The germline V and J ends were trimmed by 2 bases and 5 bases, with 9 bases remaining between them. CDR3 loop: CASSYHQGTGELFF. CDR3 in DNA: TGTGCCAGCAGTTACCACCAGGGAACCGGGGAGCTGTTTTTT.

The sample holds many counts of this clonotype. This chain joins TRBV3-1 and TRBJ2-5; no clear D gene. The CDR3 spans 14 residues. V lost 2 bases, J lost 1 base, and 8 bases lay in between. Per the germline V gene, CDR1 is LGHDT and CDR2 is YNNKEL (reference sequence). This CDR3 reads CASSQSLRQETQYF. CDR3 coding DNA: TGTGCCAGCAGCCAATCCCTCCGCCAAGAGACCCAGTACTTC.

To note about this clonotype: It may be a read error: a sequence one base away is much more abundant. Written as DNA, the CDR3 is TGTGCCAGCAGCTTACCGACTAGCGGGAGTGAGCAGTGCTTC. Its translation: CASSLPTSGSEQCF. The V call is TRBV7-2, the J call TRBJ2-7; 12 nucleotides match TRBD2. Germline CDR1 reads SGHTA; CDR2 reads FQGNSA. This CDR3 has 14 amino acids.

This clonotype was counted ten times or more. A read error may account for a junction end that differs from germline. The chain couples TRBV6-1 to TRBJ1-2, with D possibly being TRBD1 (5 bases). Germline CDR1 is MNHNS and CDR2 is SASEGT. The CDR3 extends over 15 amino acids. The CDR3 loop reads CASSDGRGSLRGCTF. DNA for the CDR3: TGTGCCAGCAGTGACGGTCGGGGGAGCCTGAGAGGCTGCACCTTC.

The chain combines TRBV12-3 or TRBV12-4 with TRBJ1-2, with 7 bases that match TRBD1. J was trimmed by 0 bases and V by 6 bases; bases with no gene match: 7. The CDR3 length is 15 residues. The CDR3 coding sequence is TGTGCCAGCAGGGGTGGACAGGCCACTAACTATGGCTACACCTTC. It encodes CASRGGQATNYGYTF.

Ten or more counts support this clonotype. The chain is built from TRBV12-3 or TRBV12-4 and TRBJ1-2, with 9 bases lining up with TRBD1. J was trimmed by 5 bases and V by 5 bases; bases with no gene match: 9. There are 15 residues in the CDR3. CDR3: CASSPGTGLIYGYTF. In DNA form, the CDR3 reads TGTGCCAGCAGTCCCGGGACAGGGCTTATATATGGCTACACCTTC.

At least ten counts were recorded for this clonotype. This chain connects TRBV7-8 to TRBJ1-5; D call uncertain. Germline values: CDR1 SGHVS, CDR2 FQNEAQ. The length of the CDR3 is 17 residues. The V and J ends lost 3 bases and 3 bases respectively, with 18 bases between them. CDR3 in DNA: TGTGCCAGCAGCTTTAGGCCAAGGTGGCAGCTCAATCAGCCCCAGCATTTT. Protein sequence: CASSFRPRWQLNQPQHF.

This clonotype was detected many times. V and J are TRBV5-1 and TRBJ2-7; D perhaps matches TRBD1 (5 bases). In germline, CDR1 is SGHRS, CDR2 YFSETQ. This CDR3 contains 14 residues. V lost 2 bases, J lost 5 bases, and 14 bases lay in between. The CDR3 DNA is TGCGCCAGCAGCTTAGGACAAGGGTTTAACGAGCAGTACTTC. Protein product: CASSLGQGFNEQYF.

This clonotype has ten or more counts. The rearrangement links TRBV6-1 to TRBJ1-5, with D perhaps TRBD1 (5 bases). The CDR3 has 15 residues. V was pared by 3 bases and J by 3 bases, with 12 bases between. CDR1 and CDR2 from the germline V gene are MNHNS and SASEGT. The CDR3: CASSDVRGPNQPQHF. The CDR3 DNA reads as TGTGCCAGCAGTGACGTCCGGGGACCCAATCAGCCCCAGCATTTT.

The rearrangement uses TRBV28 and TRBJ2-7, with 7 bases that match TRBD2. Germline CDR1 MDHEN, CDR2 SYDVKM. With V trimmed by 6 bases and J by 2 bases, 7 bases remained unmatched. The CDR3 covers 14 residues. The CDR3 is CASSTPSGAYEQYF. The CDR3 coding sequence is TGTGCCAGCAGCACCCCTAGCGGTGCCTACGAGCAGTACTTC.

This clonotype was seen many times. The CDR3: CATSDPAGTGEETQYF. The CDR3 nucleotides read TGTGCCACCAGTGACCCTGCCGGGACAGGGGAAGAGACCCAGTACTTC. This sequence joins TRBV24-1 and TRBJ2-5; 10 positions agree with TRBD1. Germline V gene lookup returns CDR1 KGHDR and CDR2 SFDVKD. The trim removed 4 bases at V and 3 bases at J, leaving 7 bases unmatched. CDR3 length equals 16 residues.

The chain combines TRBV4-1 with TRBJ2-7; D unresolved. The CDR3 consists of 14 residues. From germline, CDR1 is MGHRA and CDR2 YSYEKL. V lost 4 bases to trimming and J lost 1 base, with 11 bases between them. CDR3 sequence: CASSLTSPSYEQYF. In nucleotides, the CDR3 is TGCGCCAGCAGCCTAACCTCCCCGTCCTACGAGCAGTACTTC.

This clonotype has at least ten counts. The chain is built from TRBV20-1 and TRBJ1-1; a possible D gene is TRBD1 (6 bases). Trimming took 0 bases from V and 1 from J, leaving 12 bases between them. The germline V gene has CDR1 DFQATT and CDR2 SNEGSKA (reference sequence). The CDR3 contains 15 residues. CDR3 sequence reads: CSARDNRVRNTEAFF. CDR3 nucleotides: TGCAGTGCTAGAGATAACAGGGTAAGGAACACTGAAGCTTTCTTT.

This clonotype was counted at least ten times. V usage is TRBV27 and J usage is TRBJ1-1; D not certain. The CDR3 spans 15 residues. Germline lookup yields CDR1 MNHEY and CDR2 SMNVEV (reference sequence). With 2 bases removed from V and 2 bases from J, the gap between germline ends came to 12 bases. The CDR3 sequence is CASSLVGRINTEAFF. The CDR3 coding sequence is TGTGCCAGCAGTTTAGTGGGCCGAATAAACACTGAAGCTTTCTTT.

This clonotype was detected ten times or more. The V and J genes are TRBV27 and TRBJ2-7, with TRBD1 identical over 10 bases. With V trimmed by 6 bases and J by 3 bases, 5 bases remained unmatched. The CDR3 totals 14 residues. Germline V gene lookup returns CDR1 MNHEY and CDR2 SMNVEV (reference sequence). CDR3 coding DNA: TGTGCCAGCAGGATCTGGGACAGGGGCTACGAGCAGTACTTC. Protein product: CASRIWDRGYEQYF.

This clonotype was seen ten or more times. The rearrangement uses TRBV5-1 and TRBJ1-3, with D perhaps matching TRBD1 (5 bases). Looked up from germline, CDR1 is SGHRS and CDR2 is YFSETQ. The CDR3 extends over 14 amino acids. V lost 2 bases, J lost 3 bases, and 9 bases lay in between. CDR3 amino acids: CASSFGHRGNTIYF. For the CDR3, the DNA is TGCGCCAGCAGCTTCGGACACCGTGGAAACACCATATATTTT.

This clonotype has a count of ten or more. In DNA form, the CDR3 reads TGTGCCAGCAGTTTAGCGTACACCGAAGGCTACACCTTC. The encoded protein is CASSLAYTEGYTF. The chain uses TRBV12-3 or TRBV12-4 and TRBJ1-2; D gene ambiguous. V was trimmed by 0 bases and J by 8 bases, leaving 10 bases between them. The CDR3 consists of 13 residues.

This clonotype came up many times. The V call is TRBV12-3 or TRBV12-4, the J call TRBJ1-1; D perhaps matches TRBD1 (5 bases). The CDR3 has 14 residues. V gave up 3 bases and J gave up 3 bases, with 11 bases separating them. CDR3 protein: CASSFGGLDTEAFF. DNA for the CDR3: TGTGCCAGCAGTTTTGGGGGGTTGGACACTGAAGCTTTCTTT.

This clonotype showed up many times. This chain connects TRBV2 to TRBJ2-2; D not resolved. Per the germline V gene, CDR1 is SNHLY and CDR2 is FYNNEI. The CDR3 has 13 residues. V was cut by 4 bases and J by 4 bases, with 7 bases left in between. The CDR3 coding sequence is TGTGCCAGCAGTGCTCCCGGCACCGGGGAGCTGTTTTTT. Translation: CASSAPGTGELFF.

This clonotype was counted ten times or more. This chain uses TRBV6-6 with TRBJ1-6, with unresolved D. The CDR3 loop spans 13 amino acids. Germline V gene sequence: CDR1 MNHNY, CDR2 SVGAGI (reference sequence). Trimming cost V 2 bases and J 7 bases, with 6 bases left between them. Here the CDR3 DNA reads TGTGCCAGCAGTTACGACAACAATTCACCCCTCCACTTT. Translating gives CASSYDNNSPLHF.

Remarks on this clonotype: A much larger clone is a single base away; this may be a read error. V is TRBV9 and J is TRBJ1-1, with D possibly being TRBD1 (5 bases). Germline lookup yields CDR1 SGDLS and CDR2 YYNGEE. The length of the CDR3 is 14 residues. This chain's CDR3 is CVSSVDSSPPEAFF. The CDR3 DNA reads as TGTGTCAGCAGCGTAGACAGCTCGCCCCCTGAAGCTTTCTTT.